This T cell receptor (beta chain) derives from a study of CD8+CD57+ T cells in acquired aplastic anemia. Study in general: In CD4+ cells, healthy donors produced an average of around 10 million reads.

This clonotype has just one count. A clone one base away is much larger, so this may be a read error. CDR1 and CDR2 from the germline V gene are SGHAT and FQDESV (reference sequence). There are 15 residues in the CDR3. The TCR beta profiling, which covered VDJ combination and CDR3 sequence, was carried out using genomic DNA as the template. TCRdb redid the calling of the reads with MiXCR, one entry per CDR3 protein. Among 65,000 to 85,000 distinct CDR3 sequences listed, under 65% were seen once. This chain uses TRBV11-1 with TRBJ2-1; tentatively, D is TRBD1 (5 bases). The sequencing sample was made of sorted CD4+, CD8+, or CD8+CD57+ T cells (not recorded which) from PBMCs. This clonotype was obtained from a human donor in good health, serving as a control. CDR3 nucleotide sequence: TGTGCCGGCAGCTTTTCAGGGTCCCCCTGCAATGAGCAGTTCTTC. Translation gives CAGSFSGSPCNEQFF.